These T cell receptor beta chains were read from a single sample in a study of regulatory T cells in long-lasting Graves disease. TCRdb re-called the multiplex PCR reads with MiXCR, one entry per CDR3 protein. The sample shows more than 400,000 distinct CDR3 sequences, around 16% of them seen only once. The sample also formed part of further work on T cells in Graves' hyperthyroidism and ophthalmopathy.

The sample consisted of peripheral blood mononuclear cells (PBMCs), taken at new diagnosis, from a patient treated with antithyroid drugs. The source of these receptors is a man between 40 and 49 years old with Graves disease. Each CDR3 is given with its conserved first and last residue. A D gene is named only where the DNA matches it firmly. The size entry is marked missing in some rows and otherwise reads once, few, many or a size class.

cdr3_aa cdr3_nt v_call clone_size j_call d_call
CASSQEGLGQGLYGYTF TGTGCCAGCAGCCAAGAGGGTCTGGGACAGGGCCTCTATGGCTACACCTTC TRBV3-1 many TRBJ1-2 TRBD1
CASTHRGGEGQETQYF TGTGCCAGCACCCACCGCGGGGGGGAGGGCCAAGAGACCCAGTACTTC TRBV6-1 - TRBJ2-5 TRBD2
CASSPDQRQGLSSGANVLTF TGTGCCAGCAGCCCCGACCAACGACAGGGTTTAAGCTCTGGGGCCAACGTCCTGACTTTC TRBV7-9 - TRBJ2-6 TRBD1
CASRESGSYEQYF TGTGCCAGCAGGGAAAGCGGATCTTACGAGCAGTACTTC TRBV6-1 many TRBJ2-7 -
CATSGYGTSGNTDTQYF TGTGCCACCAGCGGCTACGGAACTAGCGGCAACACAGATACGCAGTATTTT TRBV15 many TRBJ2-3 TRBD2
CAISESSGSRGEQYF TGTGCCATCAGTGAATCTAGCGGGAGTAGGGGCGAGCAGTACTTC TRBV10-3 - TRBJ2-7 TRBD2
CSSTDQLNTEAFF TGCAGTTCCACGGACCAATTGAACACTGAAGCTTTCTTT TRBV20-1 - TRBJ1-1 -
CAIKGASPDTQYF TGTGCCATCAAGGGCGCTTCTCCAGATACGCAGTATTTT TRBV10-3 few TRBJ2-3 -
CSARVESGRAEEQYF TGCAGTGCTAGGGTGGAGAGCGGGAGGGCCGAGGAGCAGTACTTC TRBV20-1 - TRBJ2-7 TRBD2
CASSLSDTDTEAFF TGTGCCAGCAGTCTTTCTGACACGGACACTGAAGCTTTCTTT TRBV28 many TRBJ1-1 -
CASSPRTVSYNEQFF TGTGCCAGCAGCCCGAGGACAGTTTCCTACAATGAGCAGTTCTTC TRBV3-1 many TRBJ2-1 -
CSAYPIAGRTDTQYF TGCAGTGCTTACCCTATAGCGGGCCGCACAGATACGCAGTATTTT TRBV20-1 - TRBJ2-3 TRBD2
CAISESGAGGGREQYF TGTGCCATCAGTGAGTCGGGGGCAGGGGGCGGTCGGGAGCAGTACTTC TRBV10-3 few TRBJ2-7 TRBD1
CASSELTSYNEQFF TGTGCCAGCAGTGAACTAACTTCCTACAATGAGCAGTTCTTC TRBV6-2/TRBV6-3 many TRBJ2-1 -
CVTGQTNEKLFF TGTGTCACGGGACAGACTAATGAAAAACTGTTTTTT TRBV28 many TRBJ1-4 TRBD1
CASSTDTLSYNEQFF TGTGCCAGCAGCACGGACACGCTCTCCTACAATGAGCAGTTCTTC TRBV7-2 many TRBJ2-1 -
CASSLGRGNEQFF TGTGCCAGCAGCTTAGGCAGGGGTAATGAGCAGTTCTTC TRBV11-1 many TRBJ2-1 -
CASSLSFGSNQPQHF TGTGCCAGCAGTCTCTCTTTCGGTAGCAATCAGCCCCAGCATTTT TRBV11-2 many TRBJ1-5 -
CSADGLAGFPYEQYF TGCAGTGCTGACGGACTAGCGGGATTTCCCTACGAGCAGTACTTC TRBV20-1 many TRBJ2-7 TRBD2
CSKVLAGSYNEQFF TGCAGTAAAGTTCTAGCGGGATCCTACAATGAGCAGTTCTTC TRBV20-1 many TRBJ2-1 TRBD2
CASSQWVDRNTEAFF TGTGCCAGCAGCCAATGGGTGGACAGGAACACTGAAGCTTTCTTT TRBV14 - TRBJ1-1 -
CASSIPGLLTIHF TGTGCCAGCAGCATACCGGGACTCCTCACTATCCACTTT TRBV11-2 many TRBJ1-6 -
CSAPSLGSQETQYF TGCAGTGCTCCCTCCTTGGGCAGCCAAGAGACCCAGTACTTC TRBV20-1 - TRBJ2-5 -
CVSSPRDRDYEQYF TGTGTCAGCAGCCCCCGGGACAGGGATTACGAGCAGTACTTC TRBV3-1 - TRBJ2-7 TRBD1
CSARDHLGTSGNYNEQFF TGCAGTGCTAGAGATCATCTTGGGACTAGCGGGAACTACAATGAGCAGTTCTTC TRBV20-1 few TRBJ2-1 TRBD2
CASRQGGEDTQYF TGTGCCAGCAGACAGGGGGGAGAGGATACGCAGTATTTT TRBV28 many TRBJ2-3 TRBD1
CASSLDRVGSGANVLTF TGTGCCAGCAGCTTGGACAGGGTTGGGTCTGGGGCCAACGTCCTGACTTTC TRBV5-5 - TRBJ2-6 -
CASSVGGTGLSYTQYF TGTGCCAGCAGCGTAGGCGGGACAGGTCTGTCTTATACGCAGTATTTT TRBV9 many TRBJ2-3 TRBD1
CASSPSRGNYNEQFF TGTGCCAGCAGCCCATCCCGGGGGAATTACAATGAGCAGTTCTTC TRBV11-2 many TRBJ2-1 -
CASSPNPGTGSSYEQYF TGTGCCAGCAGTCCCAACCCCGGGACAGGGTCCTCCTACGAGCAGTACTTC TRBV28 many TRBJ2-7 TRBD1
CASYGQGANEQYF TGTGCCAGCTACGGACAGGGGGCGAACGAGCAGTACTTC TRBV2 many TRBJ2-7 TRBD1
CASRKDRGGYTEAFF TGTGCCAGCAGAAAGGACAGGGGAGGGTACACTGAAGCTTTCTTT TRBV28 many TRBJ1-1 TRBD1
CASSPAGQGSPLHF TGTGCCAGCAGTCCCGCGGGACAGGGTTCACCCCTCCACTTT TRBV12-3/TRBV12-4 many TRBJ1-6 TRBD1
CASRGGTSGRLSSYNEQFF TGTGCCAGCAGGGGTGGGACTAGCGGGAGGTTGAGCTCCTACAATGAGCAGTTCTTC TRBV7-9 many TRBJ2-1 TRBD2
CASSLFGTGYGYTF TGTGCCAGCAGTTTATTCGGGACAGGGTATGGCTACACCTTC TRBV28 - TRBJ1-2 TRBD1
CASNRDRPNTEAFF TGCGCCAGCAACCGGGACAGGCCAAACACTGAAGCTTTCTTT TRBV5-1 many TRBJ1-1 TRBD1
CASSYRQGLEAFF TGTGCCAGCAGTTATCGACAGGGGCTGGAAGCTTTCTTT TRBV2 many TRBJ1-1 TRBD1
CSINVGTSQPQHF TGCAGTATTAATGTAGGGACCTCCCAGCCCCAGCATTTT TRBV20-1 many TRBJ1-5 -
CASSQGGIAGGLYEQYF TGCGCCAGCAGCCAAGGGGGAATAGCGGGAGGGCTCTACGAGCAGTACTTC TRBV4-1 few TRBJ2-7 TRBD2
CASRAGTAGELFF TGTGCCAGCAGGGCCGGGACAGCCGGGGAGCTGTTTTTT TRBV2 many TRBJ2-2 TRBD1
CAWNGRDPGELFF TGTGCCTGGAACGGGAGGGACCCCGGGGAGCTGTTTTTT TRBV30 many TRBJ2-2 TRBD2
CARTSGRAYNEQFF TGTGCCAGAACTAGCGGGAGGGCCTACAATGAGCAGTTCTTC TRBV11-3 once TRBJ2-1 TRBD2
CASSGERTDTQYF TGTGCCAGCAGTGGTGAGAGAACAGATACGCAGTATTTT TRBV2 few TRBJ2-3 -
CASSQDLVGGYGYTF TGTGCCAGCAGCCAAGATTTGGTCGGGGGTTATGGCTACACCTTC TRBV3-1 many TRBJ1-2 -
CASSSTGTLKNIQYF TGTGCCAGCAGCAGTACCGGGACCCTCAAAAACATTCAGTACTTC TRBV28 many TRBJ2-4 -
CASSTQDSLFSTDTQYF TGTGCCAGCAGTACTCAGGACAGCCTATTTAGCACAGATACGCAGTATTTT TRBV12-3/TRBV12-4 many TRBJ2-3 -
CSGRDRDYNEQFF TGCAGCGGCCGGGACAGGGATTACAATGAGCAGTTCTTC TRBV29-1 - TRBJ2-1 TRBD1
CASSAGPGGRITF TGTGCCAGCTCAGCGGGTCCGGGAGGCCGAATCACCTTC TRBV18 - TRBJ1-2 -
CASSVVGSGEQYF TGTGCCAGCAGCGTAGTAGGGAGCGGCGAGCAGTACTTC TRBV9 many TRBJ2-7 -
CSARDSSHSTDNEQFF TGCAGTGCTAGAGATTCTTCGCATAGTACAGACAATGAGCAGTTCTTC TRBV20-1 many TRBJ2-1 -
CAIRRGLHTDTQYF TGTGCCATCAGGCGGGGCCTCCACACAGATACGCAGTATTTT TRBV10-3 - TRBJ2-3 -
CASSGGLAPNEQFF TGTGCCAGCAGCGGGGGGTTAGCGCCCAATGAGCAGTTCTTC TRBV7-9 many TRBJ2-1 -